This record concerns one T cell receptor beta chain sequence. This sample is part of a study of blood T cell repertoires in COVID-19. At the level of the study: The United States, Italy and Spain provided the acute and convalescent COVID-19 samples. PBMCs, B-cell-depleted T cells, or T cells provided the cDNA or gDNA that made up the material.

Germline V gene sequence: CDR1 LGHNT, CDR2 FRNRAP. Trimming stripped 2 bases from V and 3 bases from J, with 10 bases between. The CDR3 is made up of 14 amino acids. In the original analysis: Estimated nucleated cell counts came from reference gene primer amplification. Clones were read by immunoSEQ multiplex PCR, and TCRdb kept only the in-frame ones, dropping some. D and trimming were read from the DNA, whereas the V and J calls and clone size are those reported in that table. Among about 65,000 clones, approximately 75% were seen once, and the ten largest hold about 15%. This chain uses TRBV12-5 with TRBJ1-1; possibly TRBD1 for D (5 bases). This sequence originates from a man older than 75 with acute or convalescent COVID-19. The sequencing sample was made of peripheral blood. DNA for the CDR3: TGTGCTAGTGGTTTGTACGGCAGGGACACTGAAGCTTTCTTT. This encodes CASGLYGRDTEAFF.